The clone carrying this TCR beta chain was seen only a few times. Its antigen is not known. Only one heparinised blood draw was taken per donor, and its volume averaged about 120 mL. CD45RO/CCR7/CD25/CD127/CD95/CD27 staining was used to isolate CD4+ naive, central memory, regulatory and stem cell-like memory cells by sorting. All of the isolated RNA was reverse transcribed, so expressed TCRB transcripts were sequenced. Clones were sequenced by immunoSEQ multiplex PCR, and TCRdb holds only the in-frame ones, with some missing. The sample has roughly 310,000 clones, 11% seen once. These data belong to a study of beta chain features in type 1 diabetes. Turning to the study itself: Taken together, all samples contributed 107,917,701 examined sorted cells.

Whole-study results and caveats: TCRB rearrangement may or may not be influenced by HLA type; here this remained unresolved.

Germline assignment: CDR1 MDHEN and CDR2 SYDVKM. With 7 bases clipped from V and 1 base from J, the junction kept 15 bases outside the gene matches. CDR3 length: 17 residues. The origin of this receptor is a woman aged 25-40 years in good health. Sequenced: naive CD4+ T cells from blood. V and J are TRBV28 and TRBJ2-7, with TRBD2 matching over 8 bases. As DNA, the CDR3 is TGTGCCAGCACACTGGGAGGAGCGGGAGTAATTTCCTACGAGCAGTACTTC. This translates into CASTLGGAGVISYEQYF.